A selection of T cell receptor beta chains follows, all from one sample in a study of blood T cell repertoires in COVID-19. Sequencing was performed with immunoSEQ multiplex PCR; in TCRdb, only in-frame clones are kept and a portion is missing. The profile shows some 80,000 clones, roughly 90% of them singletons. What was sequenced was peripheral blood. Receptors originate from a woman at least 80 years old with acute or convalescent COVID-19. CDR3s include the opening cysteine and the closing phenylalanine or tryptophan. A D gene is named only where the DNA matches it firmly. Not every row has a clone size; where given, it reads once, few, many or a size class.

TRBV10-3	TRBJ2-7	.	TRBD1	13	TGTGCCATAAGGACAGGGGGGAACTACGAGCAGTACTTC	CAIRTGGNYEQYF
TRBV9	TRBJ2-5	.	TRBD2	15	TGTGCCAGCGGAAGGGGAGGACTAGCTCGGGAGACCCAGTACTTC	CASGRGGLARETQYF
TRBV2	TRBJ2-1	once	.	15	TGTGCCAGCAGCCTCGGACTAAATCCTTACAATGAGCAGTTCTTC	CASSLGLNPYNEQFF
TRBV3-1/TRBV3-2	TRBJ1-1	.	TRBD1	11	TGTGCCAGCAGGGACAGGGGTGAAGCTTTCTTT	CASRDRGEAFF
TRBV5-1	TRBJ2-7	once	TRBD2	17	TGCGCCAGCTCCGGTAGGGAAAGCGGGACCTTGATTTACGAGCAGTACTTC	CASSGRESGTLIYEQYF
TRBV9	TRBJ2-3	once	.	18	TGTGCCAGCAGCGCGAGAGCCGTAGCGTTGGGTCCGGCGGATACGCAGTATTTT	CASSARAVALGPADTQYF
TRBV7-8	TRBJ1-6	.	.	13	TGTGCCAGCAGCCTAACACAGGGTCCACCCCTCCACTTT	CASSLTQGPPLHF
TRBV6-7	TRBJ1-2	.	.	11	TGTGCCAGCAGTTACTCCGGGTCACATCCCTTC	CASSYSGSHPF
TRBV12-3/TRBV12-4	TRBJ1-1	once	.	13	TGTGCCAGCAGTCTGGGGGAGGCAACTGAAGCTTTCTTT	CASSLGEATEAFF
TRBV7-8	TRBJ2-2	.	TRBD1	16	TGTGCCAGCAGCTTAGTTGGGACAGGGGTCACCGGGGAGCTGTTTTTT	CASSLVGTGVTGELFF
TRBV18	TRBJ1-5	.	.	14	TGTGCCAGCTCACCCGGGGTAGAAGGGCAGCCCCAGCATTTT	CASSPGVEGQPQHF
TRBV4-1	TRBJ2-1	.	.	16	TGCGCCAGCAGCCCGGGTAGTAGCGACTCCTACAATGAGCAGTTCTTC	CASSPGSSDSYNEQFF
TRBV10-3	TRBJ1-6	.	TRBD1	13	TGTGCCAACCGGGACAGTTATAATTCACCCCTCCACTTT	CANRDSYNSPLHF
TRBV10-3	TRBJ1-5	.	.	13	TGTGCCATCAGGGCAACACAGGGACAGCCCCAGCATTTT	CAIRATQGQPQHF
TRBV5-4	TRBJ1-2	.	.	15	TGTGCCAGCAGCTTTCTTTCCGGGACTAACTATGGCTACACCTTC	CASSFLSGTNYGYTF
TRBV10-2	TRBJ2-3	.	TRBD2	14	TGCGCCAGCAGTAAGACGGGAGGCGCAGATACGCAGTATTTT	CASSKTGGADTQYF
TRBV18	TRBJ2-7	.	TRBD1	13	TGTGCCAGTTCCAGACAGGGCTCCTACGAGCAGTACTTC	CASSRQGSYEQYF
TRBV7-9	TRBJ1-1	.	.	13	TGTGCCAGCACGTTTCTCCTTAACACTGAAGCTTTCTTT	CASTFLLNTEAFF
TRBV28	TRBJ1-2	once	TRBD1	19	TGTGCCAGCAGTCTCGGCAGGGGGAGCCCTTCGCCCGAGGACTATGGCTACACCTTC	CASSLGRGSPSPEDYGYTF
TRBV19	TRBJ1-2	.	TRBD1	18	TGTGCCAGTAGTATACACCGGGACAGACCCAATACTAACTATGGCTACACCTTC	CASSIHRDRPNTNYGYTF
TRBV5-4	TRBJ2-5	.	.	15	TGTGCCAGCAGCTCAGGGTTTACCGGGTTGGAGACCCAGTACTTC	CASSSGFTGLETQYF
TRBV4-1	TRBJ2-7	.	TRBD1	15	TGCGCCAGCAGCCCGACCGGGACAGGAGCCTACGAGCAGTACTTC	CASSPTGTGAYEQYF
TRBV3-1/TRBV3-2	TRBJ2-7	.	TRBD1	15	TGTGCCAGCAGCCCGGTACAGGGGAAAGCCTACGAGCAGTACTTC	CASSPVQGKAYEQYF
TRBV11-1	TRBJ1-5	.	.	13	TGTGCCAGCAGCGCATCAGGGGAACAGCCCCAGCATTTT	CASSASGEQPQHF
TRBV27	TRBJ1-4	few	.	16	TGTGCCAGCAGTTTATCGGGCATGGGCTGGAATGAAAAACTGTTTTTT	CASSLSGMGWNEKLFF
TRBV20-1	TRBJ2-1	.	.	11	TGCAGTGCTAGAGATTTTCCGGGGGAGTTCTTC	CSARDFPGEFF
TRBV6-5	TRBJ1-2	once	.	13	TGTGCCAGCAGATCAGGGATGAGCTATGGCTACACCTTC	CASRSGMSYGYTF
TRBV3-1/TRBV3-2	TRBJ1-4	.	.	14	TGTGCCAGCAGCCAAGGGGCAGGGGCCGAAAAACTGTTTTTT	CASSQGAGAEKLFF